The 30 T cell receptor beta chains reported below all come from one sample, sequenced in a study of cytomegalovirus exposure and HLA in healthy donors. The table came from immunoSEQ multiplex PCR; TCRdb's copy has only in-frame clones and leaves some out. The data show 330,000 or so clones, with roughly 85% seen just once and around 0.8% held by the top ten. The sample consisted of PBMCs. The receptors come from a woman younger than 35 in good health and CMV-seronegative.

V usage is TRBV19 and J usage is TRBJ2-1, with 7 bases lining up with TRBD2. The CDR3 runs to 14 residues. Unmatched junction bases numbered 6, after V lost 3 bases and J lost 7 bases. Germline CDR1 reads LNHDA; CDR2 reads SQIVND (reference sequence). The DNA for the CDR3 is TGTGCCAGTAGTATGAACTCAGCGGGGAATGAGCAGTTCTTC. Encoded protein: CASSMNSAGNEQFF.

The gene calls are TRBV6-6 and TRBJ1-5; possibly TRBD1 for D (5 bases). This CDR3 has 16 residues. Germline CDR1 reads MNHNY; CDR2 reads SVGAGI (reference sequence). V was shortened by 0 bases and J by 2 bases, with 11 bases between the two germline ends. The CDR3 protein is CASSYSFGRGNQPQHF. For the CDR3, the DNA is TGTGCCAGCAGTTACTCGTTCGGCAGGGGCAATCAGCCCCAGCATTTT.

The V call is TRBV9, the J call TRBJ2-2; 7 bases align to TRBD2. This CDR3 has 16 amino acids. CDR1 and CDR2 (germline): SGDLS, YYNGEE. J gave up 4 bases and V 3 bases, and 9 bases lay outside the gene matches. CDR3 in amino acids: CASSEWEGRATGELFF. For the CDR3, the DNA is TGTGCCAGCAGCGAATGGGAGGGTCGGGCCACCGGGGAGCTGTTTTTT.

This chain joins TRBV14 and TRBJ2-1, with 8 bases identical to TRBD1. The trim removed 1 base at V and 4 bases at J, leaving 9 bases unmatched. CDR1 and CDR2 from the germline V gene are SGHDN and FVKESK. This CDR3 region has 17 residues. The CDR3 DNA reads as TGTGCCAGCAGCCAAGGATTGGGACAGGTCAAGTACAATGAGCAGTTCTTC. Translation gives CASSQGLGQVKYNEQFF.

This clone was seen a handful of times. The chain employs TRBV27 and TRBJ2-3; 9 bases fit TRBD1. Germline V gene lookup returns CDR1 MNHEY and CDR2 SMNVEV (reference sequence). CDR3 length: 15 residues. V dropped 5 bases and J dropped 4; count of bases not matched to a gene: 7. The CDR3 DNA follows: TGTGCCAGCAGTCTCCAGGACAGGGGAGCAGATACGCAGTATTTT. Encoded protein: CASSLQDRGADTQYF.

The chain links TRBV12-5 to TRBJ1-2; a weak D match, TRBD1 (5 bases). V was clipped by 2 bases and J by 3 bases, with 10 bases between them. The CDR3 consists of 14 residues. From germline, CDR1 is LGHNT and CDR2 FRNRAP. The CDR3 reads CASGLWGSDYGYTF. For the CDR3, the DNA is TGTGCTAGTGGTTTGTGGGGCAGCGACTATGGCTACACCTTC.

The chain joins TRBV11-2 to TRBJ1-3; D possibly corresponds to TRBD1 (5 bases). The CDR3 sequence is 16 residues long. The germline V gene encodes CDR1 SGHAT and CDR2 FQNNGV. V was clipped by 3 bases and J by 2 bases, with 14 bases between them. The CDR3 protein is CASSLFWQGTGNTIYF. The CDR3 bases are TGTGCCAGCAGCTTGTTCTGGCAGGGCACTGGAAACACCATATATTTT.

V and J are TRBV28 and TRBJ1-1; D gene unclear. The CDR3 sequence is 13 residues long. V was shortened by 4 bases and J by 1 base, with 7 bases between the two germline ends. Germline CDR1 reads MDHEN; CDR2 reads SYDVKM. The CDR3, as DNA: TGTGCCAGCAGTTGGCTAGCGAACACTGAAGCTTTCTTT. It translates to CASSWLANTEAFF.

This clone was seen a single time. This chain uses TRBV27 with TRBJ1-2; TRBD1 agrees at 7 bases. V gave up 7 bases and J gave up 2 bases; unmatched junction bases: 10. The CDR3 is made up of 15 amino acids. Germline values: CDR1 MNHEY, CDR2 SMNVEV (reference sequence). In nucleotides, the CDR3 is TGTGCCAGCACCGAGACAGGGCAGGGGAACTATGGCTACACCTTC. Protein product: CASTETGQGNYGYTF.

V usage is TRBV27 and J usage is TRBJ2-3; 7 bases match TRBD2. CDR1 and CDR2 (germline): MNHEY, SMNVEV (reference sequence). V dropped 3 bases and J dropped 4; count of bases not matched to a gene: 4. This CDR3 has 14 amino acids. The CDR3 sequence is CASSLAGRADTQYF. CDR3 DNA: TGTGCCAGCAGTTTGGCAGGGAGGGCAGATACGCAGTATTTT.

The gene calls are TRBV2 and TRBJ2-3, with 11 nucleotides matching TRBD2. Germline CDR1 SNHLY, CDR2 FYNNEI. This CDR3 has 16 residues. Trimming took 1 base from V and 4 from J; bases not matched to a gene: 4. The CDR3 loop is CASSEGLAGGADTQYF. The CDR3 coding sequence is TGTGCCAGCAGTGAAGGTCTAGCGGGAGGCGCAGATACGCAGTATTTT.

The rearrangement uses TRBV13 and TRBJ2-3; perhaps TRBD1 as D (5 bases). Per germline, CDR1 PRHDT and CDR2 FYEKMQ (reference sequence). The CDR3 extends over 16 amino acids. Trimming removed 4 bases at V and 1 base at J, with 15 bases between. This CDR3 reads CASSSTASDGTDTQYF. In nucleotides, the CDR3 is TGTGCCAGCAGCTCGACAGCTAGTGACGGCACAGATACGCAGTATTTT.

V is TRBV10-3 and J is TRBJ2-1; 8 bases align to TRBD2. With V trimmed by 10 bases and J by 8 bases, 13 bases remained unmatched. The CDR3 is made up of 14 amino acids. CDR1 is ENHRY and CDR2 is SYGVKD in the germline V gene. The DNA for the CDR3 is TGTGCCAGTGGTAGCGCGGGGGGATACGATGAGCAGTTCTTC. This gives the protein CASGSAGGYDEQFF.

This clone was detected a few times. The chain employs TRBV29-1 and TRBJ2-7; 8 nucleotides line up with TRBD2. CDR1 is SQVTM and CDR2 is ANQGSEA in the germline V gene. The CDR3 is 14 amino acids. With 5 bases clipped from V and 4 bases from J, the junction kept 10 bases outside the gene matches. CDR3 DNA: TGCAGCGTTATATTAGGCGGCGGGGGGTACGAGCAGTACTTC. Protein sequence: CSVILGGGGYEQYF.

This rearrangement joins TRBV9 to TRBJ1-1, with D possibly TRBD1 on 6 matching bases. The CDR3 consists of 15 residues. CDR1 is SGDLS and CDR2 is YYNGEE in the germline V gene. The V end lost 3 bases, the J end lost 0 bases, and 12 bases lay between the germline ends. As DNA, the CDR3 is TGTGCCAGCAGCGCCCAGGGGAGATTGAACACTGAAGCTTTCTTT. Translation gives CASSAQGRLNTEAFF.

This clone was found a few times. The chain uses TRBV28 and TRBJ2-1, with TRBD2 matching 9 bases. CDR3 length: 12 residues. Germline CDR1 is MDHEN and CDR2 is SYDVKM. V lost 8 bases to trimming and J lost 8 bases; unmatched junction nucleotides: 4. DNA for the CDR3: TGTGCCAGCCAGACTAGCGGCCATGAGCAGTTCTTC. It translates to CASQTSGHEQFF.

J is TRBJ2-1 and V is TRBV28, with 9 bases aligning to TRBD2. The CDR3 covers 17 residues. V lost 4 bases and J lost 5; bases outside the gene matches: 12. Germline CDR1 is MDHEN and CDR2 is SYDVKM. The CDR3 coding sequence is TGTGCCAGCAGTTCCCCCGGGTTAGCGGGAGCCAACAATGAGCAGTTCTTC. It codes for CASSSPGLAGANNEQFF.

This chain links TRBV18 with TRBJ2-7; TRBD1 aligns across 8 bases. The CDR3 loop spans 19 amino acids. Germline CDR1 reads KGHSH; CDR2 reads LQKENI. V was pared by 2 bases and J by 1 base, with 16 bases of the junction left unmatched. CDR3 in DNA: TGTGCCAGCTCACCAAGGGCAGGGGGCTACACACCTAGTTCCTACGAGCAGTACTTC. The encoded protein is CASSPRAGGYTPSSYEQYF.

The chain is built from TRBV29-1 and TRBJ2-3; 11 bases agree with TRBD2. The CDR3 runs 15 residues. V gave up 7 bases and J gave up 3 bases; unmatched junction bases: 9. The germline gives CDR1 SQVTM, CDR2 ANQGSEA. Here the CDR3 DNA reads TGCAGCGGCGGAATACGGACTAGCGGGACAGATACGCAGTATTTT. Its translation: CSGGIRTSGTDTQYF.

This chain uses TRBV29-1 with TRBJ2-3; D might be TRBD1 (6 bases). Germline V lookup: CDR1 SQVTM, CDR2 ANQGSEA. V was pared by 0 bases and J by 6 bases, with 13 bases between. The CDR3 is made up of 14 amino acids. In DNA, the CDR3 is TGCAGCGTTGAAGAGGGGGCCCGAGGGGATACGCAGTATTTT. Translating gives CSVEEGARGDTQYF.

This clone was seen just once. V gene TRBV4-1 combines with J gene TRBJ2-7; 7 bases line up with TRBD2. The V segment lost 2 bases and the J segment 9 bases; nucleotides outside the gene matches: 10. Germline assignment: CDR1 MGHRA and CDR2 YSYEKL. CDR3 size: 14 residues. The CDR3 DNA follows: TGCGCCAGCAGCCAATTAATGCGGGAGAAGGTGCAGTACTTC. It is translated as CASSQLMREKVQYF.

The rearrangement links TRBV10-2 to TRBJ2-7, with D perhaps TRBD2 (6 bases). V was trimmed by 11 bases and J by 9 bases, leaving 23 bases between them. Germline values: CDR1 WSHSY, CDR2 SAAADI. The CDR3 contains 13 residues. CDR3 residues: CASEGGLGPGQYF. DNA of the CDR3: TGCGCCTCAGAGGGAGGTTTAGGCCCTGGGCAGTACTTC.

The rearrangement links TRBV6-5 to TRBJ1-3, with D possibly TRBD1 on 5 matching bases. CDR1 is MNHEY and CDR2 is SVGAGI in the germline V gene. The CDR3 has 13 residues. Deletions cut 5 bases from V and 4 bases from J, with 9 bases between. CDR3 sequence (DNA): TGTGCCAGCAGTCAGGGTTCCGGAAACACCATATATTTT. Protein: CASSQGSGNTIYF.

The chain links TRBV6-5 to TRBJ2-3; weak D call: TRBD1 (5 bases). CDR1 is MNHEY, CDR2 SVGAGI, per germline. V was cut by 2 bases and J by 14 bases, with 14 bases left in between. The CDR3 has 12 amino acids. CDR3 in amino acids: CASSYGARNMYF. The CDR3 region has the DNA TGTGCCAGCAGTTACGGGGCTCGGAACATGTATTTT.

The chain links TRBV18 to TRBJ1-5; possible D gene TRBD1, 6 bases. Between the trimmed V and J ends, which lost 0 bases and 7 bases, there was a span of 16 bases. Germline-derived CDR1 and CDR2 are KGHSH and LQKENI. CDR3 size: 16 residues. The CDR3 loop is CASSPPPTGRFQPQHF. The DNA for the CDR3 is TGTGCCAGCTCACCACCGCCTACAGGGCGGTTCCAGCCCCAGCATTTT.

The rearrangement joins TRBV4-2 to TRBJ2-7; 7 bases align to TRBD1. The CDR3 sequence is 15 residues long. Germline V CDR1 and CDR2: LGHNA, YNFKEQ. J lost 3 bases, V lost 1 base, and 6 bases had no gene match. The DNA of the CDR3 is TGTGCCAGCAGCCAAGGACAGGGAACTAGCTACGAGCAGTACTTC. This gives the protein CASSQGQGTSYEQYF.

V usage is TRBV18 and J usage is TRBJ2-3, with 7 bases aligning to TRBD1. There are 15 residues in the CDR3. The trim removed 3 bases at V and 3 bases at J, leaving 6 bases unmatched. In germline, CDR1 is KGHSH, CDR2 LQKENI. The CDR3 coding sequence is TGTGCCAGCTCACCCATAGGACAGGCAACAGATACGCAGTATTTT. Translating gives CASSPIGQATDTQYF.

This chain uses TRBV5-1 with TRBJ1-3; D gene uncertain. Germline V lookup: CDR1 SGHRS, CDR2 YFSETQ. The CDR3 has 15 amino acids. V was shortened by 0 bases and J by 0 bases, with 7 bases between the two germline ends. The CDR3 DNA reads as TGCGCCAGCAGCTTGGGGGCAGCCTCTGGAAACACCATATATTTT. Translation: CASSLGAASGNTIYF.

The chain has TRBV7-2 and TRBJ1-5; 8 bases fit TRBD1. The ends lost 5 bases at V and 6 bases at J; junction bases unmatched: 6. Germline CDR1 and CDR2: SGHTA and FQGNSA. CDR3 length: 14 residues. CDR3 protein: CASSQGQASQPQHF. Here the CDR3 DNA reads TGTGCCAGCAGCCAGGGACAGGCCTCTCAGCCCCAGCATTTT.

This rearrangement joins TRBV6-1 to TRBJ2-7; D may be TRBD1 (5 bases). This CDR3 is 14 amino acids long. V was pared by 0 bases and J by 6 bases, with 12 bases between. Germline assignment: CDR1 MNHNS and CDR2 SASEGT. The CDR3 nucleotides read TGTGCCAGCAGTGAAGCGCTTGTGACAGCCGAGCAGTACTTC. Protein: CASSEALVTAEQYF.